The 26 T cell receptor beta chains below come from one sample, sequenced in a study of PD-L1 blockade in urothelial cancer. Time point specified: pretreatment peripheral blood. Only in-frame clones appear in the TCRdb table, and some are missing; sequencing was by immunoSEQ multiplex PCR. The data show 130,000 or so clones, around 85% seen once. Material: PBMCs, obtained around atezolizumab (anti-PD-L1) treatment. These receptors came from a middle-aged man with urothelial cancer.

The V and J genes are TRBV6-1 and TRBJ2-7; 8 bases line up with TRBD2. Trimming at V came to 2 bases and at J to 1 base, leaving 4 bases not matched to a gene. The CDR3 is 15 residues long. Germline CDR1 is MNHNS and CDR2 is SASEGT. CDR3 sequence: CASSEPSGRSYEQYF. The CDR3 DNA follows: TGTGCCAGCAGTGAACCCAGCGGGAGATCCTACGAGCAGTACTTC.

This CDR3 is CASSVEAGLSGNTIYF. The CDR3 nucleotides read TGTGCCAGCAGCGTAGAAGCGGGGTTATCTGGAAACACCATATATTTT. This chain joins TRBV9 and TRBJ1-3; D is ambiguous. Looked up from germline, CDR1 is SGDLS and CDR2 is YYNGEE. CDR3 length: 16 amino acids. V was cut by 0 bases and J by 1 base, with 11 bases left in between.

The CDR3 reads CASSIDLGAQFF. CDR3 sequence (DNA): TGTGCCAGTAGTATAGATCTAGGAGCCCAGTTCTTC. This chain uses TRBV19 with TRBJ2-1; D is ambiguous. Trimming shortened V by 0 bases and J by 13 bases, and 10 bases separated the two germline ends. The CDR3 totals 12 residues. Germline lookup yields CDR1 LNHDA and CDR2 SQIVND (reference sequence). The variable domain in full, completed from reference TRBV19 and TRBJ2-1, reads DGGITQSPKYLFRKEGQNVTLSCEQNLNHDAMYWYRQDPGQGLRLIYYSQIVNDFQKGDIAEGYSVSREKKESFPLTVTSAQKNPTAFYLCASSIDLGAQFFGPGTRLTVL.

The rearrangement links TRBV27 to TRBJ1-3; D is undetermined. Germline assignment: CDR1 MNHEY and CDR2 SMNVEV (reference sequence). CDR3 length: 14 residues. V lost 5 bases and J 0 bases, leaving 8 bases between the germline ends. Written as DNA, the CDR3 is TGTGCCAGCAGTGGCACCCACTCTGGAAACACCATATATTTT. This translates into CASSGTHSGNTIYF.

The chain couples TRBV7-2 to TRBJ2-1; the match to TRBD2 covers 10 bases. The V and J ends lost 2 bases and 12 bases, in that order; junction bases with no gene match: 4. Germline V gene sequence: CDR1 SGHTA, CDR2 FQGNSA. The CDR3 has 13 residues. CDR3 DNA sequence: TGTGCCAGCAGCTTATCCCTAGCGGGAGCGCAGTTCTTC. It encodes CASSLSLAGAQFF.

This clone has a handful of counts. The chain employs TRBV7-9 and TRBJ2-3, with D tentatively TRBD1 (6 bases). Germline CDR1 reads SEHNR; CDR2 reads FQNEAQ (reference sequence). The germline V and J ends were trimmed by 8 bases and 3 bases, with 21 bases remaining between them. The CDR3 length is 16 residues. CDR3 in DNA: TGTGCCAGCCCGATGACAGGCCAGGACACTACAGATACGCAGTATTTT. This sequence encodes CASPMTGQDTTDTQYF.

This clone turned up a few times. The chain is built from TRBV7-3 and TRBJ2-1; D is possibly TRBD1 (6 bases). The V and J ends lost 5 bases and 9 bases respectively, with 14 bases between them. Germline lookup yields CDR1 SGHTA and CDR2 FQGTGA. The CDR3 is 13 residues long. The CDR3 protein is CASSQLQGSEQFF. The CDR3 DNA is TGTGCCAGCAGCCAATTACAGGGTTCTGAGCAGTTCTTC.

The chain joins TRBV5-1 to TRBJ1-1; D call uncertain. Between the trimmed V and J ends, which lost 0 bases and 4 bases, there was a span of 13 bases. Looked up from germline, CDR1 is SGHRS and CDR2 is YFSETQ. This CDR3 is 15 amino acids long. The DNA for the CDR3 is TGCGCCAGCAGCTTGGGCGACACGCGAGCCACTGAAGCTTTCTTT. Encoded protein: CASSLGDTRATEAFF.

The V gene is TRBV6-6, the J gene TRBJ1-3; D unclear. Trimming left V 6 bases short and J 11 bases short, with 11 bases between. This CDR3 spans 11 amino acids. CDR1 MNHNY and CDR2 SVGAGI come from the germline V gene (reference sequence). The CDR3 spells CASRTTGSIYF. For the CDR3, the DNA is TGTGCCAGCAGAACCACCGGGTCCATATATTTT.

Concerning this clone itself: The sample carries other DNA sequences with the same CDR3. The chain links TRBV30 to TRBJ2-1; TRBD2 matches at 14 bases. CDR1 GTSNPN and CDR2 SVGIG come from the germline V gene (reference sequence). This CDR3 comprises 16 residues. Trimming removed 6 bases from V and 3 bases from J; junction bases left unmatched: 7. CDR3 sequence reads: CACRLAGGPNYNEQFF. Here the CDR3 DNA reads TGTGCCTGTCGACTAGCGGGGGGGCCTAACTACAATGAGCAGTTCTTC.

The chain links TRBV28 to TRBJ1-5; maybe TRBD1 (6 bases). The V end lost 2 bases, the J end lost 6 bases, and 14 bases lay between the germline ends. The germline V gene encodes CDR1 MDHEN and CDR2 SYDVKM. This CDR3 has 15 residues. The CDR3 spells CASSLPHRVGQPQHF. The CDR3, as DNA: TGTGCCAGCAGTTTACCCCACAGGGTGGGTCAGCCCCAGCATTTT.

The genes are TRBV2 and TRBJ2-3; TRBD2 aligns across 11 bases. The CDR3 loop spans 15 amino acids. Germline V gives CDR1 SNHLY, CDR2 FYNNEI. J was trimmed by 4 bases and V by 6 bases; bases with no gene match: 6. Here the CDR3 DNA reads TGTGCCAGCAGACCCGGGACTAGCGGATCAGATACGCAGTATTTT. This codes for CASRPGTSGSDTQYF. The whole variable domain, remainder taken from reference TRBV2 and TRBJ2-3, is EPEVTQTPSHQVTQMGQEVILRCVPISNHLYFYWYRQILGQKVEFLVSFYNNEISEKSEIFDDQFSVERPDGSNFTLKIRSTKLEDSAMYFCASRPGTSGSDTQYFGPGTRLTVL.

This clone was counted ten times or more. The chain recombines TRBV5-4 with TRBJ2-7; possibly TRBD2 for D (5 bases). This CDR3 contains 12 residues. The V end was cut by 1 base, the J end by 11 bases, with 13 bases between. Germline V CDR1 and CDR2: SGHNT, YYREEE (reference sequence). For the CDR3, the DNA is TGTGCCAGCAGCTTGCCAGAGCGGAGGAAGTACTTC. Translation: CASSLPERRKYF.

The J gene is TRBJ2-5, the V gene TRBV9; 10 bases line up with TRBD2. J was trimmed by 5 bases and V by 2 bases; bases with no gene match: 9. The V gene's germline CDR1 is SGDLS and CDR2 YYNGEE. This CDR3 is 16 amino acids long. The CDR3 region is CASSVRPTSGKETQYF. CDR3 in DNA: TGTGCCAGCAGCGTCCGTCCAACTAGCGGGAAGGAGACCCAGTACTTC.

This chain links TRBV9 with TRBJ2-3; 11 nucleotides align to TRBD2. CDR1 and CDR2 from the germline V gene are SGDLS and YYNGEE. CDR3 length equals 17 residues. V gave up 4 bases and J gave up 0 bases; unmatched junction bases: 7. Here the CDR3 reads CASSSGGTSGSTDTQYF. In nucleotides, the CDR3 is TGTGCCAGCAGCTCAGGAGGGACTAGCGGCAGCACAGATACGCAGTATTTT.

The V and J genes are TRBV18 and TRBJ2-1; TRBD2 aligns across 10 bases. The length of the CDR3 is 15 residues. Trimming took 6 bases from V and 0 from J; bases not matched to a gene: 2. Germline V gene lookup returns CDR1 KGHSH and CDR2 LQKENI. This chain's CDR3 is CASSSSGSSYNEQFF. For the CDR3, the DNA is TGTGCCAGCTCCTCTAGCGGGAGCTCCTACAATGAGCAGTTCTTC.

This chain uses TRBV30 with TRBJ1-5; 7 nucleotides agree with TRBD1. The CDR3 sequence is 13 residues long. V shed 2 bases and J 4 bases; nucleotides not matched to a gene: 2. The germline CDR1 and CDR2 sequences are GTSNPN and SVGIG (reference sequence). The CDR3 DNA is TGTGCCTGGAGTTTGACAGGGAATCAGCCCCAGCATTTT. This codes for CAWSLTGNQPQHF. Based on the CDR3 plus reference TRBV30 and TRBJ1-5, the full variable domain is SQTIHQWPATLVQPVGSPLSLECTVEGTSNPNLYWYRQAAGRGLQLLFYSVGIGQISSEVPQNLSASRPQDRQFILSSKKLLLSDSGFYLCAWSLTGNQPQHFGDGTRLSIL.

V and J are TRBV7-9 and TRBJ2-5, with TRBD1 identical over 8 bases. The CDR3 totals 14 residues. The V segment lost 5 bases and the J segment 1 base; nucleotides outside the gene matches: 3. CDR1 and CDR2 from the germline V gene are SEHNR and FQNEAQ (reference sequence). CDR3 coding DNA: TGTGCCAGCAGCACCGGACAGGGCCAAGAGACCCAGTACTTC. Residues: CASSTGQGQETQYF.

The chain combines TRBV29-1 with TRBJ1-2; 8 nucleotides line up with TRBD1. The germline CDR1 and CDR2 sequences are SQVTM and ANQGSEA. V dropped 5 bases and J dropped 0; count of bases not matched to a gene: 8. This CDR3 spans 15 amino acids. CDR3 nucleotides: TGCAGCGTTTATAGGACAGGGCCTCCTAACTATGGCTACACCTTC. This sequence encodes CSVYRTGPPNYGYTF.

The V gene is TRBV5-1, the J gene TRBJ2-7; no clear D gene. V lost 0 bases to trimming and J lost 6 bases, with 16 bases between them. From germline, CDR1 is SGHRS and CDR2 YFSETQ. This CDR3 region has 15 residues. CDR3 bases: TGCGCCAGCAGCTTGGCGTTCTCAGTCCGTGGCGAGCAGTACTTC. Its translation: CASSLAFSVRGEQYF.

This rearrangement joins TRBV4-2 to TRBJ2-3; 9 bases match TRBD2. V shed 0 bases, J shed 6 bases, and the junction held 10 bases outside the gene matches. From germline, CDR1 is LGHNA and CDR2 YNFKEQ. This CDR3 comprises 17 residues. The CDR3 DNA reads as TGTGCCAGCAGCCAAGATTGGGCCGGGGCGGGGGGGGATACGCAGTATTTT. Protein product: CASSQDWAGAGGDTQYF.

V is TRBV20-1 and J is TRBJ2-1; 9 bases are shared with TRBD2. V lost 3 bases, J lost 15 bases, and 6 bases stayed unmatched. Germline-derived CDR1 and CDR2 are DFQATT and SNEGSKA (reference sequence). The CDR3 totals 11 residues. For the CDR3, the DNA is TGCAGTGCTAGGTTGGCGGGAGGGTCGTTCTTC. Translation gives CSARLAGGSFF.

The chain has TRBV29-1 and TRBJ1-1; no reliable D call. CDR3 length: 13 amino acids. From germline, CDR1 is SQVTM and CDR2 ANQGSEA. The V end was cut by 7 bases, the J end by 0 bases, with 12 bases between. The CDR3 spells CSGSSVLNTEAFF. The CDR3 DNA reads TGCAGCGGCAGTTCCGTCCTGAACACTGAAGCTTTCTTT.

The CDR3 region has the DNA TGTGCCAGCAGCCAAGCCGGGACAGGGGGCAAAGCTTTCTTT. This encodes CASSQAGTGGKAFF. The rearrangement joins TRBV5-4 to TRBJ1-1; 12 bases align to TRBD1. The V gene's germline CDR1 is SGHNT and CDR2 YYREEE (reference sequence). The CDR3 length is 14 residues. V shed 4 bases, J shed 9 bases, and the junction held 7 bases outside the gene matches. Filled out from reference TRBV5-4 and TRBJ1-1, the complete variable domain reads ETGVTQSPTHLIKTRGQQVTLRCSSQSGHNTVSWYQQALGQGPQFIFQYYREEENGRGNFPPRFSGLQFPNYSSELNVNALELDDSALYLCASSQAGTGGKAFFGQGTRLTVV.

The gene calls are TRBV6-1 and TRBJ2-3; no definite D call. Deletions cut 6 bases from V and 1 base from J, with 11 bases between. The CDR3 covers 14 residues. CDR1 MNHNS and CDR2 SASEGT come from the germline V gene. The CDR3 spells CASSDTRGTDTQYF. The DNA for the CDR3 is TGTGCCAGCAGCGATACTCGGGGCACAGATACGCAGTATTTT.

The genes are TRBV2 and TRBJ2-4; 7 nucleotides agree with TRBD1. After removal of 3 bases from V and 8 bases from J, the junction contained 7 bases not matched to a gene. Germline V gene sequence: CDR1 SNHLY, CDR2 FYNNEI. This CDR3 comprises 14 residues. The CDR3 sequence: CASSDDREGDIQYF. The DNA of the CDR3 is TGTGCCAGCAGTGACGACAGGGAAGGAGACATTCAGTACTTC.